This T cell receptor (beta chain) was sequenced in a study of CD8 T cells in ankylosing spondylitis (dated by TCRdb to 2016 to 2017). With respect to the entire study: The study set out to find disease-linked TCR variants by profiling T cell receptor beta repertoires in ankylosing spondylitis patients and healthy donors. In total, the full study cohort was made up of 95 to 110 healthy donors and 25 ankylosing spondylitis patients. Peripheral blood samples were taken, and synovial fluid was additionally collected from ankylosing spondylitis patients. The investigation overall reported the following: The disease-linked clones were reported to be significantly enriched in matched synovial fluid samples from ankylosing spondylitis patients. A TCR beta motif of eight highly homologous amino acid variants appeared characteristic of blood from ankylosing spondylitis patients. Some of the motif variants had been reported before in the synovial fluid and blood of reactive arthritis patients, a finding that suggests common disease-initiation mechanisms. The disease-linked clones had a CD8+ phenotype and were found at relatively low frequencies in peripheral blood.

Sequencing was performed on an Illumina HiSeq 2500. Quantitative 5'-RACE with molecular barcodes was used to prepare TCR beta libraries. Per the authors' processing: Disease-linked TCR variants were identified with a new computational method built on a probabilistic model of VDJ rearrangement. TCRdb itself trimmed the public reads at Q25 with fastp, ran MiXCR and retained productive beta chains. Records with the same CDR3 protein are collapsed into one entry carrying the most frequent genes and DNA. TCRdb's processing, not the authors', yielded these V and J calls. The sample table contains about 540,000 distinct CDR3 sequences; only one count was recorded for about 13% of them. The top ten constitute approximately 6.3% of the sample. This clonotype was detected only a few times. Its cognate antigen has yet to be identified. No base-level quality is on record; no much larger clone is a single base apart.

Taken from the germline V gene (reference sequence), the CDR1 and CDR2 loops are DFQATT and SNEGSKA. The CDR3 contains 14 residues, cysteine and phenylalanine counted. Only the CDR3 DNA is retained, 42 bases long and in frame from the first base. V loses 3 bases at its end and J loses 7 bases; junction bases beyond the gene matches: 11. In this chain, TRBV20-1 is recombined with TRBJ2-7; the central 8 bases match TRBD1. Source material: blood, either unsorted or a sorted T cell fraction (not recorded which). The sequence was obtained from a male donor with ankylosing spondylitis. The DNA sequence is as follows: TGCAGTGCTAGGCCCCCGGGACAGGTGCGGGAGCAGTACTTC. Translated, this gives CSARPPGQVREQYF.